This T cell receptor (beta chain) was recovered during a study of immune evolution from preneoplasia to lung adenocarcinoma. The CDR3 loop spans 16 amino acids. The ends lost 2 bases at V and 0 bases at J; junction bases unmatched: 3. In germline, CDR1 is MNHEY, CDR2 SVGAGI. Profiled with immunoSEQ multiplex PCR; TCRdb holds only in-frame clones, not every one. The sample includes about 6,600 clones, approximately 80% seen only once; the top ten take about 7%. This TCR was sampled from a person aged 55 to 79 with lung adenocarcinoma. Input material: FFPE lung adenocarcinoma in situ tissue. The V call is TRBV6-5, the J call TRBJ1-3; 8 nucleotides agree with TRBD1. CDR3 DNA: TGTGCCAGCAGTTACCAGGGGGCTGCCTCTGGAAACACCATATATTTT. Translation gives CASSYQGAASGNTIYF.